These 25 T cell receptor beta chains came from one sample sequenced in a study of identifying expanded T cells in peripheral blood. Using immunoSEQ multiplex PCR, the repertoire was profiled, and TCRdb retains in-frame clones only, with some absent. The repertoire includes 90,000 to 110,000 clones, about 88% of them detected once, and 8.4% sits in the top ten. Material for sequencing was blood. These receptors came from a person aged 18 to 75 in good health.

The rearrangement links TRBV7-2 to TRBJ1-5; TRBD1 matches 7 bases. The V and J ends lost 2 bases and 0 bases, in that order; junction bases with no gene match: 10. In germline, CDR1 is SGHTA, CDR2 FQGNSA. CDR3 size: 18 residues. For the CDR3, the DNA is TGTGCCAGCAGCTTATTGGCAGGGGGGACCCATAGCAATCAGCCCCAGCATTTT. Translated: CASSLLAGGTHSNQPQHF.

This clone was counted a single time. The chain combines TRBV7-2 with TRBJ2-5, with D unclear. This CDR3 is 13 amino acids long. CDR1 is SGHTA and CDR2 is FQGNSA in the germline V gene. The ends were cut back, 0 bases at V and 5 bases at J, with 7 bases in the middle. Here the CDR3 reads CASSLAMRETQYF. CDR3 coding DNA: TGTGCCAGCAGCTTAGCTATGAGGGAGACCCAGTACTTC. The complete variable domain, with remaining parts taken from reference TRBV7-2 and TRBJ2-5, reads GAGVSQSPSNKVTEKGKDVELRCDPISGHTALYWYRQSLGQGLEFLIYFQGNSAPDKSGLPSDRFSAERTGGSVSTLTIQRTQQEDSAVYLCASSLAMRETQYFGPGTRLLVL.

This sequence joins TRBV29-1 and TRBJ1-4, with unresolved D. The V gene lost 1 base and the J gene lost 8 bases, with 11 bases spanning the gap. The CDR3 spans 13 residues. Germline loops: CDR1 SQVTM, CDR2 ANQGSEA. The DNA for the CDR3 is TGCAGCGTTGAAGGTGGAGATTACGAAAAACTGTTTTTT. It translates to CSVEGGDYEKLFF.

This rearrangement joins TRBV11-2 to TRBJ2-3, with TRBD1 identical over 8 bases. Germline values: CDR1 SGHAT, CDR2 FQNNGV. The CDR3 consists of 15 residues. V lost 6 bases and J lost 0; bases outside the gene matches: 5. CDR3 nucleotide sequence: TGTGCCAGCAGGAACAGGGGGGCTAGCACAGATACGCAGTATTTT. Translating it yields CASRNRGASTDTQYF.

For this clone: Since a far larger clone is one base different, this is likely a read error. At the DNA level, this CDR3 is encoded by other sequences in the same sample as well. This chain links TRBV5-4 with TRBJ1-5, with D hard to call. CDR3 size: 15 residues. CDR1 SGHNT and CDR2 YYREEE come from the germline V gene (reference sequence). Trimming removed 4 bases from V and 5 bases from J, with 16 bases in between. DNA of the CDR3: TGTGCCAGCAGCCAAGATACGGGATTCGATCAGCCCCAGCATTTT. Protein sequence: CASSQDTGFDQPQHF.

The J gene is TRBJ1-2, the V gene TRBV6-6; no clear D gene. Per the germline V gene, CDR1 is MNHNY and CDR2 is SVGAGI (reference sequence). The CDR3 is made up of 13 amino acids. Trimming shortened V by 2 bases and J by 6 bases, and 10 bases separated the two germline ends. The CDR3 loop is CASSYRNGHGYTF. DNA of the CDR3: TGTGCCAGCAGTTACAGGAACGGGCATGGCTACACCTTC.

V usage is TRBV19 and J usage is TRBJ2-3; D is unresolved. The ends were cut back, 6 bases at V and 2 bases at J, with 6 bases in the middle. The CDR3 spans 12 residues. Germline V lookup: CDR1 LNHDA, CDR2 SQIVND (reference sequence). The CDR3 is CASRRSTDTQYF. DNA of the CDR3: TGTGCCAGTAGAAGGTCCACAGATACGCAGTATTTT.

The V call is TRBV28, the J call TRBJ1-4; D gene uncertain. Per germline, CDR1 MDHEN and CDR2 SYDVKM. The CDR3 sequence is 12 residues long. V was cut by 3 bases and J by 8 bases, with 7 bases left in between. CDR3 coding DNA: TGTGCCAGCAGTTTGGGGAACGAAAAACTGTTTTTT. The encoded protein is CASSLGNEKLFF.

J is TRBJ2-7 and V is TRBV6-5; a possible D gene is TRBD1 (6 bases). V lost 0 bases and J 2 bases, leaving 11 bases between the germline ends. The CDR3 is 15 residues long. The germline V gene encodes CDR1 MNHEY and CDR2 SVGAGI. The CDR3 region is CASSYSGQSTYEQYF. The DNA of the CDR3 is TGTGCCAGCAGTTACTCTGGACAGTCCACCTACGAGCAGTACTTC.

The chain recombines TRBV7-2 with TRBJ2-3; 10 bases align to TRBD2. The CDR3 runs 15 residues. Losses at the gene ends were 2 bases for V and 4 bases for J; bases not matched to a gene: 3. Germline CDR1 SGHTA, CDR2 FQGNSA. CDR3 bases: TGTGCCAGCAGCTTAAGGCTAGCGGGGGCAGATACGCAGTATTTT. Residues: CASSLRLAGADTQYF. Full variable domain (outside the CDR3, taken from reference TRBV7-2 and TRBJ2-3): GAGVSQSPSNKVTEKGKDVELRCDPISGHTALYWYRQSLGQGLEFLIYFQGNSAPDKSGLPSDRFSAERTGGSVSTLTIQRTQQEDSAVYLCASSLRLAGADTQYFGPGTRLTVL.

The table lists this clone with a count of one. This chain links TRBV7-8 with TRBJ2-1; 13 positions match TRBD2. The CDR3 extends over 17 amino acids. CDR1 and CDR2 from the germline V gene are SGHVS and FQNEAQ. Trimming at V came to 5 bases and at J to 4 bases, leaving 8 bases not matched to a gene. The CDR3 coding sequence is TGTGCCAGCAGCACAGGACTAGCGGGAGCCACTTACAATGAGCAGTTCTTC. This encodes CASSTGLAGATYNEQFF.

The chain employs TRBV7-9 and TRBJ2-5; D is unclear. The germline CDR1 and CDR2 sequences are SEHNR and FQNEAQ (reference sequence). Trimming shortened V by 6 bases and J by 3 bases, and 8 bases separated the two germline ends. The CDR3 runs 12 residues. The DNA for the CDR3 is TGTGCCAGCAGGTCCCGGGAAGAGACCCAGTACTTC. It specifies CASRSREETQYF.

On this clone itself: This CDR3 is also generated by other DNA sequences in the sample. The chain combines TRBV15 with TRBJ2-2; D might be TRBD2 (5 bases). CDR1 and CDR2 from the germline V gene are LNHNV and YYDKDF (reference sequence). V lost 9 bases, J lost 4 bases, and 12 bases lay in between. The CDR3 is 13 residues long. This CDR3 reads CATRDRLTGELFF. The DNA of the CDR3 is TGTGCCACGAGGGATAGACTCACCGGGGAGCTGTTTTTT.

This chain links TRBV5-1 with TRBJ1-1; 7 nucleotides align to TRBD1. V shed 1 base, J shed 4 bases, and the junction held 4 bases outside the gene matches. CDR1 SGHRS and CDR2 YFSETQ come from the germline V gene. The length of the CDR3 is 14 residues. The CDR3 region is CASSLRQGGTEAFF. CDR3 nucleotide sequence: TGCGCCAGCAGCTTGAGACAGGGCGGCACTGAAGCTTTCTTT.

The gene calls are TRBV18 and TRBJ2-2, with 8 bases identical to TRBD1. V shed 5 bases, J shed 1 base, and the junction held 6 bases outside the gene matches. The CDR3 loop spans 16 amino acids. CDR1 and CDR2 (germline): KGHSH, LQKENI. CDR3 DNA sequence: TGTGCCAGCTCAAATCCCGGGACAGGGAACACCGGGGAGCTGTTTTTT. It is translated as CASSNPGTGNTGELFF. The full variable domain, its missing parts supplied by reference TRBV18 and TRBJ2-2, is NAGVMQNPRHLVRRRGQEARLRCSPMKGHSHVYWYRQLPEEGLKFMVYLQKENIIDESGMPKERFSAEFPKEGPSILRIQQVVRGDSAAYFCASSNPGTGNTGELFFGEGSRLTVL.

This clone was observed a handful of times. The CDR3 DNA reads TGTGCCAGCGAAGATAGCGGGGGGGAATACAATGAGCAGTTCTTC. It specifies CASEDSGGEYNEQFF. This chain links TRBV27 with TRBJ2-1, with TRBD2 matching 11 bases. The ends lost 8 bases at V and 4 bases at J; junction bases unmatched: 7. The CDR3 runs 15 residues. Germline V gene lookup returns CDR1 MNHEY and CDR2 SMNVEV (reference sequence).

The chain uses TRBV19 and TRBJ1-6, with D uncertain. CDR3 length equals 17 residues. Trimming removed 6 bases at V and 3 bases at J, with 18 bases between. Germline V gives CDR1 LNHDA, CDR2 SQIVND (reference sequence). The CDR3 is CASRTPDEGGYNSPLHF. As DNA, the CDR3 is TGTGCCAGTAGAACCCCGGACGAGGGCGGCTATAATTCACCCCTCCACTTT.

This chain links TRBV7-9 with TRBJ2-5; 11 nucleotides align to TRBD2. V dropped 5 bases and J dropped 5; count of bases not matched to a gene: 16. CDR1 SEHNR and CDR2 FQNEAQ come from the germline V gene (reference sequence). The CDR3 has 18 amino acids. The CDR3 sequence is CASSPRVTSGRGSETQYF. In nucleotides, the CDR3 is TGTGCCAGCAGCCCTAGAGTCACTAGCGGGAGAGGCTCGGAGACCCAGTACTTC.

This clone was counted a single time. This sequence joins TRBV9 and TRBJ2-1, with 11 bases matching TRBD1. From germline, CDR1 is SGDLS and CDR2 YYNGEE. The CDR3 runs 15 residues. The V gene end was trimmed by 1 base and the J gene end by 8 bases; junction bases not matched to a gene: 5. The CDR3 spells CASSVRTGGLYEQFF. CDR3 bases: TGTGCCAGCAGCGTAAGGACAGGGGGCCTGTATGAGCAGTTCTTC.

This clone was seen more than once but under ten times. The chain joins TRBV2 to TRBJ2-5; the match to TRBD2 covers 7 bases. Germline V lookup: CDR1 SNHLY, CDR2 FYNNEI. V lost 1 base, J lost 3 bases, and 5 bases stayed unmatched. The CDR3 is made up of 15 amino acids. As DNA, the CDR3 is TGTGCCAGCAGTGAAGGGCGGGGGATAAAAGAGACCCAGTACTTC. It yields the protein CASSEGRGIKETQYF.

The genes are TRBV19 and TRBJ1-1; 12 positions agree with TRBD1. With 1 base clipped from V and 0 bases from J, the junction kept 3 bases outside the gene matches. Looked up from germline, CDR1 is LNHDA and CDR2 is SQIVND (reference sequence). The CDR3 is made up of 17 amino acids. CDR3 region: CASSIGGTGGMNTEAFF. The CDR3, as DNA: TGTGCCAGTAGTATAGGCGGGACAGGGGGCATGAACACTGAAGCTTTCTTT.

This clone was recorded a few times. The chain carries TRBV5-1 and TRBJ1-6; 8 bases align to TRBD1. The length of the CDR3 is 15 residues. Trimming took 4 bases from V and 6 from J; bases not matched to a gene: 6. CDR1 SGHRS and CDR2 YFSETQ come from the germline V gene. The CDR3 sequence is CASSARTGTNSPLHF. CDR3 nucleotides: TGCGCCAGCAGCGCCCGGACAGGGACTAATTCACCCCTCCACTTT.

The chain's CDR3 is CAISERQALANYGYTF. The CDR3 region has the DNA TGTGCCATCAGTGAGAGGCAGGCCCTAGCTAACTATGGCTACACCTTC. The chain employs TRBV10-3 and TRBJ1-2, with unresolved D. Germline CDR1 reads ENHRY; CDR2 reads SYGVKD. This CDR3 has 16 amino acids. V lost 2 bases and J lost 0, with 13 bases in between.

The chain recombines TRBV28 with TRBJ2-5; tentatively, D is TRBD2 (6 bases). There are 15 residues in the CDR3. The V and J ends lost 5 bases and 4 bases respectively, with 17 bases between them. CDR1 and CDR2 from the germline V gene are MDHEN and SYDVKM. CDR3 sequence reads: CASSPHTGALETQYF. DNA for the CDR3: TGTGCCAGCAGTCCTCACACGGGAGCCCTAGAGACCCAGTACTTC.

This chain joins TRBV5-6 and TRBJ1-6, with no clear D. The CDR3 length is 18 residues. V was cut by 2 bases and J by 11 bases, with 26 bases left in between. Looked up from germline, CDR1 is SGHDT and CDR2 is YYEEEE. The CDR3 nucleotides read TGTGCCAGCAGCTTTTCCAACCCGAGCGTCCGATCTAGTCCACCCCTCCACTTT. Translation gives CASSFSNPSVRSSPPLHF.